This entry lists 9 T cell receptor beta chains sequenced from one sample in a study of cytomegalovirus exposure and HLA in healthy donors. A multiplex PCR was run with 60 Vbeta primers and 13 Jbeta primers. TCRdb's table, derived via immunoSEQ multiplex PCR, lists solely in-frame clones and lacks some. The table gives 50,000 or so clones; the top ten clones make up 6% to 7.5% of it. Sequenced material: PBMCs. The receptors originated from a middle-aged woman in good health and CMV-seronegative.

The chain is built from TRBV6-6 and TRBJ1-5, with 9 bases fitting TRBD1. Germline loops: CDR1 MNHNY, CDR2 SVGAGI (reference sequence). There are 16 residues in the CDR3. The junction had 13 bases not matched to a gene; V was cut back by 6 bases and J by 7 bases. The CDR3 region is CASRTQTGGDNQPQHF. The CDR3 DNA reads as TGTGCCAGCAGAACCCAGACAGGGGGAGACAACCAGCCCCAGCATTTT.

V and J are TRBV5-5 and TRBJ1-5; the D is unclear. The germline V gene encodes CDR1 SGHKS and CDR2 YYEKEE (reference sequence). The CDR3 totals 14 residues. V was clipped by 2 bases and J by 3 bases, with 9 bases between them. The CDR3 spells CASSFDTNNQPQHF. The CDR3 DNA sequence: TGTGCCAGCAGCTTCGACACGAACAATCAGCCCCAGCATTTT.

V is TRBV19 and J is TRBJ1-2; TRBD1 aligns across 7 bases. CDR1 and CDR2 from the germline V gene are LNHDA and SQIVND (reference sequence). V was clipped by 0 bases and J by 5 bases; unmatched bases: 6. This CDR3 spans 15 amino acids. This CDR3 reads CASSIDGGTDYGYTF. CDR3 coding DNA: TGTGCCAGTAGTATAGATGGAGGGACAGATTATGGCTACACCTTC. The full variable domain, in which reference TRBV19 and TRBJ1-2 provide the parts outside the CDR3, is DGGITQSPKYLFRKEGQNVTLSCEQNLNHDAMYWYRQDPGQGLRLIYYSQIVNDFQKGDIAEGYSVSREKKESFPLTVTSAQKNPTAFYLCASSIDGGTDYGYTFGSGTRLTVV.

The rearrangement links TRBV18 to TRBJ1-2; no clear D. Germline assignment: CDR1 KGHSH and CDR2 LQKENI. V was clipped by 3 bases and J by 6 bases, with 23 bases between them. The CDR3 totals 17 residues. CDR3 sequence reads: CASSPQDPTAHFDGYTF. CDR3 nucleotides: TGTGCCAGCTCACCTCAAGATCCTACAGCTCACTTTGATGGCTACACCTTC.

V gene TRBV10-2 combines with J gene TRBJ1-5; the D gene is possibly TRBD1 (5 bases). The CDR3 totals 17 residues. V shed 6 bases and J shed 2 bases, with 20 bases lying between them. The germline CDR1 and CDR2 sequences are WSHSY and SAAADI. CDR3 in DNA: TGCGCCAGCAGCCGTTGGGTGGGGCAGGGTGGCAATCAGCCCCAGCATTTT. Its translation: CASSRWVGQGGNQPQHF.

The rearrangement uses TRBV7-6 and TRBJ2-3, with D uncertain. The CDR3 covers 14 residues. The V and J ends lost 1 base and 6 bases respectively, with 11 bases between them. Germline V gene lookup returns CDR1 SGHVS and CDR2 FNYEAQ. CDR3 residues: CASSLGPTADTQYF. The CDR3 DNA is TGTGCCAGCAGCTTAGGTCCCACCGCGGATACGCAGTATTTT.

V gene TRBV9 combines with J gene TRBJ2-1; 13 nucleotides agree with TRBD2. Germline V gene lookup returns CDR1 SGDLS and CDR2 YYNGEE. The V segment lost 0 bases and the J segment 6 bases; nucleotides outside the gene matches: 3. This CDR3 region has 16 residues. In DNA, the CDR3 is TGTGCCAGCAGCGTAGGGACTAGCGGGAGTCTCAATGAGCAGTTCTTC. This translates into CASSVGTSGSLNEQFF.

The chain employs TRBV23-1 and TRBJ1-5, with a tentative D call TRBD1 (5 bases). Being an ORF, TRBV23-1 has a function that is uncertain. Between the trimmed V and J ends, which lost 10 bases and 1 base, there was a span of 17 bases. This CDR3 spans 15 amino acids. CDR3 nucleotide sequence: TGCGCCACCGCCCTCGACAGTTCCAGCAATCAGCCCCAGCATTTT. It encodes CATALDSSSNQPQHF.

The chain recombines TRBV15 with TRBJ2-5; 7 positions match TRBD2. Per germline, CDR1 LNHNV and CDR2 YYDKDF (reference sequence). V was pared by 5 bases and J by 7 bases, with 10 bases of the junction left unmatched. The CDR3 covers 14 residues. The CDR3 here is CATSWGRGGGTQYF. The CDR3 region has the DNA TGTGCCACCAGCTGGGGTCGCGGGGGTGGGACCCAGTACTTC.